This record covers a single T cell receptor (beta chain). The CDR3 is 13 amino acids. V lost 3 bases to trimming and J lost 3 bases, with 9 bases between them. Germline-derived CDR1 and CDR2 are GTSNPN and SVGIG (reference sequence). This entry is derived from a study of blood T cell repertoires in COVID-19. Study-level background: Acute and convalescent COVID-19 samples came from the United States, Italy and Spain.

Methods used by the authors: From reference gene primer amplification, estimates of nucleated cell counts were derived. Assay used: immunoSEQ multiplex PCR; TCRdb lists only in-frame clones, some missing. V and J calls and clone size are given by that table; D and trimming were obtained from the DNA. The sample shows about 170,000 clones, 90% of them seen only once. This clonotype was sampled from a middle-aged man with acute or convalescent COVID-19. The chain is built from TRBV30 and TRBJ1-5; D not certain. The sample was peripheral blood. The CDR3 here is CAWRPGINQPQHF. CDR3 nucleotides: TGTGCCTGGAGGCCGGGAATCAATCAGCCCCAGCATTTT.